This T cell receptor (beta chain) is from a study of blood T cell repertoires in COVID-19. Assay: immunoSEQ multiplex PCR; the TCRdb copy retains only in-frame clones and omits some. The sample holds some 72,000 clones; around 89% are singletons and the top ten take around 0.6%. Trimming took 0 bases from V and 3 from J, leaving 5 bases between them. CDR1 and CDR2 from the germline V gene are WSHSY and SAAADI. This CDR3 is built from 13 residues. This TCR derives from a man aged 60-69 years with acute or convalescent COVID-19. J is TRBJ1-1 and V is TRBV10-2; D perhaps matches TRBD1 (5 bases). Source material: peripheral blood. In DNA form, the CDR3 reads TGCGCCAGCAGTGAGTCAGGGGACACTGAAGCTTTCTTT. Its translation is CASSESGDTEAFF.